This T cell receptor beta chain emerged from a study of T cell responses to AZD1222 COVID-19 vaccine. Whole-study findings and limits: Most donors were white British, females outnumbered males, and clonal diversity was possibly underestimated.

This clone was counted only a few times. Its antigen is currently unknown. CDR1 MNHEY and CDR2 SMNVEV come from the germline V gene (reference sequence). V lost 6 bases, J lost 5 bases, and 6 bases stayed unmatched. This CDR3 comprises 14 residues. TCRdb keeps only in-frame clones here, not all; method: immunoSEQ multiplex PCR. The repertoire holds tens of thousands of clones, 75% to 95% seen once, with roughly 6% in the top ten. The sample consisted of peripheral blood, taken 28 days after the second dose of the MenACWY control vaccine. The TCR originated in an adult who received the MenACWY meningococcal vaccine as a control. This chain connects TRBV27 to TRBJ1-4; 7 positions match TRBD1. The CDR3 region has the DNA TGTGCCAGCAGACAGGGGAGGGCCAATGAAAAACTGTTTTTT. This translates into CASRQGRANEKLFF.